What follows describes a single T cell receptor beta chain. This sample is part of a study of blood T cell repertoires in COVID-19. In the study overall: Samples taken during acute and convalescent COVID-19 were collected in the United States, Italy and Spain.

With V trimmed by 2 bases and J by 7 bases, 5 bases remained unmatched. The CDR3 runs 16 residues. The germline V gene has CDR1 SGHTS and CDR2 YDEGEE. Methods used by the authors: Amplification with reference gene primers provided the estimates of nucleated cell counts. Libraries were prepared by immunoSEQ multiplex PCR; TCRdb keeps only in-frame clonotypes and omits some of them. V and J calls plus clone size are reproduced from that table; the DNA served to infer D and trimming. This table has about 220,000 clones, around 80% appearing once. J is TRBJ2-1 and V is TRBV5-8; TRBD2 aligns across 14 bases. This TCR came from a woman aged 45-60 years with acute or convalescent COVID-19. The sequenced sample consisted of peripheral blood. The CDR3 region is CASSLGTSGSWNEQFF. CDR3 in DNA: TGTGCCAGCAGCTTAGGGACTAGCGGGAGTTGGAATGAGCAGTTCTTC. Using reference TRBV5-8 and TRBJ2-1 for the parts outside the CDR3, the full variable domain is EAGVTQSPTHLIKTRGQQATLRCSPISGHTSVYWYQQALGLGLQFLLWYDEGEERNRGNFPPRFSGRQFPNYSSELNVNALELEDSALYLCASSLGTSGSWNEQFFGPGTRLTVL.